The 21 T cell receptor beta chains given below trace back to one sample, sequenced in a study of blood T cell repertoires in COVID-19. Here immunoSEQ multiplex PCR was the method, and the copy in TCRdb shows in-frame clones only, minus some. The sample contains some 180,000 clones, 86% of which appear only once. Specimen: peripheral blood. The source of these receptors is a man in his 70s with active or convalescent COVID-19.

The V call is TRBV18, the J call TRBJ2-7, with unresolved D. This CDR3 comprises 14 residues. V lost 6 bases, J lost 0 bases, and 12 bases lay in between. Per the germline V gene, CDR1 is KGHSH and CDR2 is LQKENI. The CDR3 loop is CASSPSVASYEQYF. The CDR3 region has the DNA TGTGCCAGCTCCCCCTCCGTGGCCTCCTACGAGCAGTACTTC.

The rearrangement joins TRBV29-1 to TRBJ1-4; TRBD1 matches 9 bases. V lost 5 bases to trimming and J lost 10 bases; unmatched junction nucleotides: 11. The CDR3 is made up of 14 amino acids. CDR1 is SQVTM, CDR2 ANQGSEA, per germline. CDR3 nucleotides: TGCAGCGTTCTCGGGACAGGGCACGAGGGAAAACTGTTTTTT. Its translation is CSVLGTGHEGKLFF.

J is TRBJ1-2 and V is TRBV19; weak D call: TRBD1 (5 bases). Trimming removed 5 bases from V and 8 bases from J, with 12 bases in between. The CDR3 sequence is 12 residues long. Germline CDR1 reads LNHDA; CDR2 reads SQIVND (reference sequence). The CDR3 is CASSSSRVGYTF. In DNA form, the CDR3 reads TGTGCCAGTAGTTCAAGCAGGGTCGGCTACACCTTC.

The chain combines TRBV30 with TRBJ2-1, with TRBD2 matching 8 bases. CDR3 length: 15 residues. V was clipped by 1 base and J by 6 bases; unmatched bases: 8. Per germline, CDR1 GTSNPN and CDR2 SVGIG (reference sequence). The CDR3 DNA sequence: TGTGCCTGGAGTGCCGGGCTAGCGGGTCCCAATGAGCAGTTCTTC. Protein: CAWSAGLAGPNEQFF.

This chain links TRBV7-8 with TRBJ2-5; a possible D gene is TRBD1 (5 bases). V was clipped by 1 base and J by 4 bases, with 13 bases between them. The CDR3 has 15 amino acids. Germline loops: CDR1 SGHVS, CDR2 FQNEAQ. CDR3 coding DNA: TGTGCCAGCAGCTTAGGGGGTGGGGCACTAGAGACCCAGTACTTC. It specifies CASSLGGGALETQYF.

V and J are TRBV7-9 and TRBJ1-2, with D unresolved. The CDR3 is 14 residues long. V lost 2 bases, J lost 0 bases, and 7 bases lay in between. Germline CDR1 is SEHNR and CDR2 is FQNEAQ (reference sequence). The CDR3 bases are TGTGCCAGCAGCTTAATGACACCTAACTATGGCTACACCTTC. This codes for CASSLMTPNYGYTF.

V gene TRBV5-5 combines with J gene TRBJ2-1; 8 bases are shared with TRBD2. Germline V gene data show CDR1 as SGHKS and CDR2 as YYEKEE (reference sequence). Unmatched junction bases numbered 4, after V lost 4 bases and J lost 4 bases. There are 14 residues in the CDR3. CDR3: CASSVAGLYNEQFF. The DNA of the CDR3 is TGTGCCAGCAGCGTAGCGGGATTGTACAATGAGCAGTTCTTC.

On this clone itself: A junction boundary mismatches the germline segment, possibly from a read error. The chain has TRBV7-3 and TRBJ1-1; a possible D gene is TRBD1 (5 bases). CDR1 SGHTA and CDR2 FQGTGA come from the germline V gene. This CDR3 has 15 residues. CDR3: CASSLGLGVNTEAFF. The CDR3 DNA follows: TGTGCCAGCAGCTTAGGCTTAGGGGTGAATACTGAAGCTTTCTTT.

The V and J genes are TRBV4-3 and TRBJ2-1, with a weak D call TRBD2 (6 bases). V was clipped by 0 bases and J by 9 bases, with 18 bases between them. The CDR3 loop spans 16 amino acids. In germline, CDR1 is LGHNA, CDR2 YSLEER. DNA of the CDR3: TGCGCCAGCAGCCAAGATCTTGGGAGGCTTCCGGTTGAGCAGTTCTTC. Its translation is CASSQDLGRLPVEQFF.

The chain employs TRBV6-2 or TRBV6-3 and TRBJ2-3; 10 nucleotides agree with TRBD1. Looked up from germline, CDR1 is MNHEY and CDR2 is SVGEGT. Trimming at V came to 4 bases and at J to 3 bases, leaving 7 bases not matched to a gene. The CDR3 extends over 16 amino acids. Here the CDR3 DNA reads TGTGCCAGCAGTTTGGGTTTGGGACAGGGGACAGATACGCAGTATTTT. Amino acids: CASSLGLGQGTDTQYF.

The chain employs TRBV27 and TRBJ1-2, with TRBD1 identical over 9 bases. Per the germline V gene, CDR1 is MNHEY and CDR2 is SMNVEV (reference sequence). V lost 3 bases and J lost 4; bases outside the gene matches: 15. This CDR3 is 18 amino acids long. CDR3 loop: CASSFLGQGDFALYGYTF. Here the CDR3 DNA reads TGTGCCAGCAGTTTCTTGGGACAGGGCGACTTCGCCCTCTATGGCTACACCTTC.

The chain employs TRBV5-1 and TRBJ2-3, with unresolved D. The germline V gene encodes CDR1 SGHRS and CDR2 YFSETQ. Trimming removed 0 bases from V and 5 bases from J, with 10 bases in between. The CDR3 sequence is 14 residues long. CDR3 sequence: CASSLEAPGDTQYF. The CDR3 region has the DNA TGCGCCAGCAGCTTGGAAGCCCCGGGAGATACGCAGTATTTT. Complete variable domain (other parts from reference TRBV5-1 and TRBJ2-3): KAGVTQTPRYLIKTRGQQVTLSCSPISGHRSVSWYQQTPGQGLQFLFEYFSETQRNKGNFPGRFSGRQFSNSRSEMNVSTLELGDSALYLCASSLEAPGDTQYFGPGTRLTVL.

V and J are TRBV27 and TRBJ1-1, with D maybe TRBD1 (6 bases). The CDR3 has 18 residues. The V gene's germline CDR1 is MNHEY and CDR2 SMNVEV (reference sequence). Deletions cut 1 base from V and 5 bases from J, with 23 bases between. The CDR3 DNA sequence: TGTGCCAGCAGTTTATTATCGGGCTCGGGGGGGGCATATACTGAAGCTTTCTTT. Residues: CASSLLSGSGGAYTEAFF.

Only a few counts were recorded for this clone. CDR3 sequence: CASRSKGQGANYGYTF. The CDR3 DNA sequence: TGTGCCAGTAGATCAAAGGGACAGGGGGCTAACTATGGCTACACCTTC. The chain joins TRBV19 to TRBJ1-2; the match to TRBD1 covers 11 bases. Unmatched junction bases numbered 6, after V lost 6 bases and J lost 0 bases. CDR1 LNHDA and CDR2 SQIVND come from the germline V gene (reference sequence). CDR3 size: 16 residues.

V is TRBV6-5 and J is TRBJ1-5; 7 bases map to TRBD1. Germline V gives CDR1 MNHEY, CDR2 SVGAGI. The J segment lost 2 bases and the V segment lost 4 bases, leaving 5 bases of the junction unmatched. This CDR3 has 15 amino acids. Written as DNA, the CDR3 is TGTGCCAGCAGTTTGACAGGGCAGGGCAATCAGCCCCAGCATTTT. Encoded protein: CASSLTGQGNQPQHF.

At least ten counts were recorded for this clone. This chain joins TRBV19 and TRBJ2-2, with unresolved D. Per germline, CDR1 LNHDA and CDR2 SQIVND (reference sequence). Trimming pared 1 base from V and 7 bases from J, leaving 16 bases between. The CDR3 is made up of 16 amino acids. The CDR3 DNA is TGTGCCAGTAGTATAGTAGGAGCCGCTGAGGTCGGGGAGCTGTTTTTT. Translated: CASSIVGAAEVGELFF.

The chain recombines TRBV7-2 with TRBJ2-7, with TRBD1 as a possible D gene (6 bases). The V and J ends lost 1 base and 5 bases respectively, with 12 bases between them. The V gene's germline CDR1 is SGHTA and CDR2 FQGNSA. The CDR3 loop spans 14 amino acids. DNA for the CDR3: TGTGCCAGCAGCTTAGGAGGGGGAATGGACGAGCAGTACTTC. It specifies CASSLGGGMDEQYF. The whole variable domain, remainder taken from reference TRBV7-2 and TRBJ2-7, is GAGVSQSPSNKVTEKGKDVELRCDPISGHTALYWYRQSLGQGLEFLIYFQGNSAPDKSGLPSDRFSAERTGGSVSTLTIQRTQQEDSAVYLCASSLGGGMDEQYFGPGTRLTVT.

The V gene is TRBV14, the J gene TRBJ2-5, with TRBD1 identical over 10 bases. Germline V CDR1 and CDR2: SGHDN, FVKESK. Trimming removed 4 bases from V and 1 base from J; junction bases left unmatched: 3. The CDR3 is 15 amino acids. The CDR3 sequence: CASSRDRGFQETQYF. DNA of the CDR3: TGTGCCAGCAGCCGGGACAGGGGTTTCCAAGAGACCCAGTACTTC. The full variable domain, in which reference TRBV14 and TRBJ2-5 provide the parts outside the CDR3, is EAGVTQFPSHSVIEKGQTVTLRCDPISGHDNLYWYRRVMGKEIKFLLHFVKESKQDESGMPNNRFLAERTGGTYSTLKVQPAELEDSGVYFCASSRDRGFQETQYFGPGTRLLVL.

The rearrangement links TRBV7-8 to TRBJ1-1; 11 nucleotides align to TRBD1. Germline loops: CDR1 SGHVS, CDR2 FQNEAQ. The CDR3 spans 16 residues. J gave up 5 bases and V 4 bases, and 9 bases lay outside the gene matches. The CDR3 nucleotides read TGTGCCAGCAGCTGGGACCGGGACAGGGGGAGGACTGAAGCTTTCTTT. This encodes CASSWDRDRGRTEAFF.

In its sample, this clone was seen once. This chain uses TRBV11-2 with TRBJ1-1; TRBD1 matches at 10 bases. With V trimmed by 1 base and J by 4 bases, 3 bases remained unmatched. Germline V gene lookup returns CDR1 SGHAT and CDR2 FQNNGV. This CDR3 has 15 residues. The CDR3 nucleotides read TGTGCCAGCAGCTTAGCGGACAGGGGGAGCACTGAAGCTTTCTTT. Translation: CASSLADRGSTEAFF.

V and J are TRBV28 and TRBJ2-2; the match to TRBD1 covers 7 bases. Trimming cost V 6 bases and J 3 bases; bases outside gene matches: 4. This CDR3 is 14 amino acids long. CDR1 is MDHEN, CDR2 SYDVKM, per germline. The CDR3 here is CASSRQGYTGELFF. In DNA form, the CDR3 reads TGTGCCAGCAGCCGACAGGGATACACCGGGGAGCTGTTTTTT.